Following are 20 T cell receptor beta chains from one sample sequenced in a study of T cells in Graves' hyperthyroidism and ophthalmopathy. The source material, RNA transcripts, was used to amplify TCR beta CDR3 regions. First-round RT-PCR of the TCR CDR3 relied on the HTBI primer set. TCRdb redid the calling of the multiplex PCR reads with MiXCR, one entry per CDR3 protein. The sample has 150,000 to 200,000 distinct CDR3 sequences, less than 10% seen once. The specimen sequenced was blood. The receptors derive from a woman between 18 and 30 years old with Graves' hyperthyroidism that later progressed to Graves' ophthalmopathy.

This clonotype was picked up a small number of times. V is TRBV19 and J is TRBJ1-6, with D unresolved. V shed 3 bases and J shed 0 bases, with 9 bases lying between them. This CDR3 region has 16 residues. In germline, CDR1 is LNHDA, CDR2 SQIVND (reference sequence). The chain's CDR3 is CASSMTVSSYNSPLHF. The CDR3 DNA follows: TGTGCCAGTAGTATGACCGTGAGCTCCTATAATTCACCCCTCCACTTT.

This clonotype showed up many times. The chain carries TRBV5-1 and TRBJ1-1; 7 nucleotides line up with TRBD1. Per germline, CDR1 SGHRS and CDR2 YFSETQ. This CDR3 is built from 15 residues. With 4 bases clipped from V and 0 bases from J, the junction kept 6 bases outside the gene matches. This chain's CDR3 is CASSPGQIMNTEAFF. As DNA, the CDR3 is TGCGCCAGCAGCCCGGGACAGATAATGAACACTGAAGCTTTCTTT. The full variable domain, with the rest looked up from reference TRBV5-1 and TRBJ1-1, is KAGVTQTPRYLIKTRGQQVTLSCSPISGHRSVSWYQQTPGQGLQFLFEYFSETQRNKGNFPGRFSGRQFSNSRSEMNVSTLELGDSALYLCASSPGQIMNTEAFFGQGTRLTVV.

This clonotype was counted ten times or more. Here the CDR3 DNA reads TGTGCCTGGACCCTTTCGGGCTATGGCTACACCTTC. It is translated as CAWTLSGYGYTF. V is TRBV30 and J is TRBJ1-2; D is uncertain. CDR1 GTSNPN and CDR2 SVGIG come from the germline V gene (reference sequence). V was trimmed by 4 bases and J by 4 bases, leaving 10 bases between them. The CDR3 is 12 residues long.

The chain recombines TRBV5-1 with TRBJ2-4; weak D call: TRBD1 (6 bases). CDR3 length: 17 amino acids. V was pared by 3 bases and J by 6 bases, with 22 bases between. Germline V gene data show CDR1 as SGHRS and CDR2 as YFSETQ. CDR3 in amino acids: CASSSPFTTQGGNIQYF. For the CDR3, the DNA is TGCGCCAGCAGCTCTCCATTTACCACTCAAGGGGGAAACATTCAGTACTTC.

In its sample, this clonotype was seen many times. The chain uses TRBV28 and TRBJ1-2; D unclear. This CDR3 comprises 13 residues. Germline assignment: CDR1 MDHEN and CDR2 SYDVKM. Trimming removed 2 bases from V and 3 bases from J, with 7 bases in between. CDR3 loop: CASSLGPYYGYTF. The CDR3 DNA sequence: TGTGCCAGCAGTTTAGGTCCCTACTATGGCTACACCTTC.

On this clonotype itself: It may be a read error: a sequence one base away is much more abundant. The chain couples TRBV30 to TRBJ2-7, with D uncertain. V gave up 4 bases and J gave up 2 bases, with 12 bases separating them. This CDR3 is built from 13 residues. CDR1 and CDR2 (germline): GTSNPN, SVGIG (reference sequence). The CDR3 loop is CAWTQGRPYEQYF. DNA of the CDR3: TGTGCCTGGACCCAAGGTCGGCCCTACGAGCAGTACTTC.

This clonotype was seen a handful of times. V and J are TRBV3-1 and TRBJ1-1, with D possibly TRBD1 on 6 matching bases. The germline V gene has CDR1 LGHDT and CDR2 YNNKEL (reference sequence). Trimming removed 4 bases from V and 4 bases from J, with 16 bases in between. CDR3 size: 15 residues. The CDR3: CASSPGDRLTTEAFF. The CDR3 DNA reads as TGTGCCAGCAGCCCCGGAGACAGGCTAACCACTGAAGCTTTCTTT.

In this sample, this clonotype turned up many times. The V and J genes are TRBV11-2 and TRBJ2-7, with 7 bases that match TRBD1. The CDR3 loop spans 13 amino acids. V dropped 5 bases and J dropped 5; count of bases not matched to a gene: 6. The germline gives CDR1 SGHAT, CDR2 FQNNGV. The CDR3 sequence: CASSRDRVNEQYF. For the CDR3, the DNA is TGTGCCAGCAGCCGCGACAGGGTAAACGAGCAGTACTTC.

The chain recombines TRBV3-1 with TRBJ2-7; the match to TRBD1 covers 9 bases. This CDR3 comprises 14 residues. Germline CDR1 and CDR2: LGHDT and YNNKEL (reference sequence). V was pared by 2 bases and J by 6 bases, with 5 bases of the junction left unmatched. The CDR3 DNA follows: TGTGCCAGCAGCCAAACAAACAGGGGGCGCGAGCAGTACTTC. Its protein product is CASSQTNRGREQYF.

This clonotype was counted ten times or more. The chain joins TRBV14 to TRBJ1-1; D remains unclear. This CDR3 is built from 13 residues. CDR1 is SGHDN, CDR2 FVKESK, per germline. The ends were cut back, 2 bases at V and 6 bases at J, with 10 bases in the middle. Here the CDR3 DNA reads TGTGCCAGCAGCCAATGGCATTCCTCTGAAGCTTTCTTT. Encoded protein: CASSQWHSSEAFF.

Ten or more counts support this clonotype. J is TRBJ1-2 and V is TRBV28; no firm D call. CDR1 and CDR2 from the germline V gene are MDHEN and SYDVKM. The V gene lost 2 bases and the J gene lost 8 bases, with 15 bases spanning the gap. This CDR3 region has 14 residues. The CDR3, as DNA: TGTGCCAGCAGTTTACATCCGTCGCGATTGGGCTACACCTTC. This translates into CASSLHPSRLGYTF.

The sample holds many counts of this clonotype. The chain joins TRBV12-3 or TRBV12-4 to TRBJ1-3; D is undetermined. The ends were cut back, 3 bases at V and 0 bases at J, with 6 bases in the middle. This CDR3 region has 14 residues. The CDR3 loop reads CASSLIGSGNTIYF. CDR3 DNA: TGTGCCAGCAGTTTGATAGGCTCTGGAAACACCATATATTTT.

This clonotype was detected ten times or more. V and J are TRBV28 and TRBJ2-7, with D perhaps matching TRBD1 (6 bases). The V and J ends lost 7 bases and 3 bases respectively, with 13 bases between them. This CDR3 region has 13 residues. Germline CDR1 reads MDHEN; CDR2 reads SYDVKM. The CDR3: CASKTGSSYEQYF. The CDR3, as DNA: TGTGCCAGCAAAACAGGGTCTAGCTACGAGCAGTACTTC.

The chain joins TRBV24-1 to TRBJ2-5; 11 nucleotides align to TRBD2. Germline V gene lookup returns CDR1 KGHDR and CDR2 SFDVKD. This CDR3 has 17 residues. V shed 4 bases and J 5 bases; nucleotides not matched to a gene: 11. CDR3 nucleotide sequence: TGTGCCACCAGTGAGCCATTAGCGGGAGGGCCGGGGGAGACCCAGTACTTC. As protein: CATSEPLAGGPGETQYF.

The sample holds many counts of this clonotype. V usage is TRBV6-1 and J usage is TRBJ1-5; tentative D call: TRBD1 (6 bases). The CDR3 has 15 residues. V lost 5 bases and J 0 bases, leaving 11 bases between the germline ends. Germline V lookup: CDR1 MNHNS, CDR2 SASEGT. The CDR3 region is CASSQGSLSNQPQHF. CDR3 DNA: TGTGCCAGCAGTCAGGGGTCTCTTAGCAATCAGCCCCAGCATTTT.

Only a few counts were recorded for this clonotype. At one end the junction does not follow the germline gene, possibly because of a read error. This rearrangement joins TRBV7-6 to TRBJ2-3, with D tentatively TRBD2 (5 bases). The germline V gene has CDR1 SGHVS and CDR2 FNYEAQ. The CDR3 sequence is 15 residues long. The CDR3 is CASSLAPTATDTQYF. The CDR3, as DNA: TGTGCCAGCAGCCTAGCCCCAACCGCCACAGATACGCAGTATTTT.

This clonotype was counted ten times or more. The chain is built from TRBV2 and TRBJ2-7, with D uncertain. The V and J ends lost 6 bases and 6 bases respectively, with 15 bases between them. The CDR3 spans 13 residues. Germline assignment: CDR1 SNHLY and CDR2 FYNNEI. CDR3 nucleotide sequence: TGTGCCAGCAGGGCCGACGTGGCCTCCGAGCAGTACTTC. Protein product: CASRADVASEQYF.

The table lists this clonotype with many counts. The chain carries TRBV20-1 and TRBJ2-3, with 9 nucleotides matching TRBD2. V gave up 6 bases and J gave up 2 bases; unmatched junction bases: 15. Germline V gene data show CDR1 as DFQATT and CDR2 as SNEGSKA (reference sequence). The CDR3 runs 17 residues. The CDR3 bases are TGCAGTGCCTACCCGGCCCCTAGCGGGGTTCACACAGATACGCAGTATTTT. The encoded protein is CSAYPAPSGVHTDTQYF.

In the case of this clonotype: A single base separates this from a much larger clone, so it may be a read error. This rearrangement joins TRBV20-1 to TRBJ2-3; TRBD1 might be the D (6 bases). The CDR3 extends over 15 amino acids. V lost 6 bases to trimming and J lost 0 bases, with 16 bases between them. CDR1 and CDR2 (germline): DFQATT, SNEGSKA (reference sequence). In DNA, the CDR3 is TGCAGTGCCGTAGGGGGAGCGATGAGCACAGATACGCAGTATTTT. Protein: CSAVGGAMSTDTQYF.

This clonotype was observed at least ten times. The chain employs TRBV29-1 and TRBJ2-1, with D possibly TRBD2 on 6 matching bases. The V gene lost 3 bases and the J gene lost 5 bases, with 14 bases spanning the gap. From germline, CDR1 is SQVTM and CDR2 ANQGSEA. This CDR3 region has 14 residues. In DNA, the CDR3 is TGCAGCGTTGAGGATGGGGGGTGGAACAATGAGCAGTTCTTC. It specifies CSVEDGGWNNEQFF.